The 15 T cell receptor beta chains below come from one sample, sequenced in a study of T-cell memory formation after mild COVID-19. Via MiXCR, TCRdb re-called the 5' RACE reads, giving one row per CDR3 protein. The sample shows a few hundred thousand distinct CDR3 sequences, roughly a sixth of them seen only once. Sequencing was done on a sample of PBMCs or a T cell subset sorted from them (not recorded which). The origin of the receptors is a young man who had mild COVID-19 (a few samples of this study predate the infection). Cell type and time point are not known.

This clonotype has only a few counts. This chain joins TRBV5-1 and TRBJ2-1; the match to TRBD2 covers 7 bases. The germline V gene encodes CDR1 SGHRS and CDR2 YFSETQ. The V segment lost 0 bases and the J segment 3 bases; nucleotides outside the gene matches: 0. The CDR3 has 14 amino acids. Here the CDR3 DNA reads TGCGCCAGCAGCTTGGGGACTAGCTACAATGAGCAGTTCTTC. Protein: CASSLGTSYNEQFF.

J is TRBJ2-7 and V is TRBV2; a possible D gene is TRBD2 (6 bases). V was shortened by 8 bases and J by 5 bases, with 16 bases between the two germline ends. There are 13 residues in the CDR3. From germline, CDR1 is SNHLY and CDR2 FYNNEI. CDR3: CASRRAGTNEQYF. Here the CDR3 DNA reads TGTGCCAGCCGGCGTGCGGGGACGAACGAGCAGTACTTC. Combining the CDR3 with reference TRBV2 and TRBJ2-7 gives the whole variable domain EPEVTQTPSHQVTQMGQEVILRCVPISNHLYFYWYRQILGQKVEFLVSFYNNEISEKSEIFDDQFSVERPDGSNFTLKIRSTKLEDSAMYFCASRRAGTNEQYFGPGTRLTVT.

This clonotype showed up just a few times. This sequence joins TRBV6-2 or TRBV6-3 and TRBJ2-2; 8 positions agree with TRBD1. Germline V gives CDR1 MNHEY, CDR2 SVGEGT. The CDR3 contains 20 residues. Trimming removed 5 bases from V and 1 base from J; junction bases left unmatched: 18. CDR3 sequence reads: CASSPHLHDRGGLNTGELFF. The CDR3 DNA follows: TGTGCCAGCAGTCCTCACCTTCACGACAGGGGCGGTTTGAACACCGGGGAGCTGTTTTTT.

The chain employs TRBV7-8 and TRBJ2-5; D gene unclear. Germline V gene lookup returns CDR1 SGHVS and CDR2 FQNEAQ. The V end was cut by 4 bases, the J end by 0 bases, with 9 bases between. CDR3 length: 14 residues. The CDR3 is CASSSNEYQETQYF. In DNA form, the CDR3 reads TGTGCCAGCAGCTCCAATGAGTACCAAGAGACCCAGTACTTC.

This clonotype has just a few counts. The J gene is TRBJ1-1, the V gene TRBV7-9, with D hard to call. Germline V CDR1 and CDR2: SEHNR, FQNEAQ (reference sequence). This CDR3 contains 12 residues. V shed 7 bases and J shed 7 bases, with 13 bases lying between them. CDR3 region: CASTTTRVEAFF. The CDR3 DNA sequence: TGTGCCAGCACTACGACTCGGGTTGAAGCTTTCTTT.

As for this clonotype: At one of its ends the junction is not consistent with the germline gene, which may arise from a read error. The genes are TRBV7-2 and TRBJ2-2; 12 bases fit TRBD2. This CDR3 is 17 amino acids long. Germline loops: CDR1 SGHTA, CDR2 FQGNSA. CDR3 nucleotide sequence: TGTGCCAGAAGCTACCTAGCGGGGGGGCCAAGCACCGGGGAGCTGTTTTTT. Protein sequence: CARSYLAGGPSTGELFF. Using reference TRBV7-2 and TRBJ2-2 for the parts outside the CDR3, the full variable domain is GAGVSQSPSNKVTEKGKDVELRCDPISGHTALYWYRQSLGQGLEFLIYFQGNSAPDKSGLPSDRFSAERTGGSVSTLTIQRTQQEDSAVYLCARSYLAGGPSTGELFFGEGSRLTVL.

The rearrangement uses TRBV28 and TRBJ1-5, with D hard to call. The V end was cut by 3 bases, the J end by 2 bases, with 11 bases between. The CDR3 totals 15 residues. CDR1 and CDR2 (germline): MDHEN, SYDVKM. The CDR3 DNA is TGTGCCAGCAGTTTCTCGGGTTTTGGCAATCAGCCCCAGCATTTT. Protein product: CASSFSGFGNQPQHF.

The chain links TRBV7-3 to TRBJ2-2; D uncertain. The CDR3 runs to 14 residues. Germline CDR1 reads SGHTA; CDR2 reads FQGTGA. V was clipped by 2 bases and J by 2 bases, with 6 bases between them. The DNA for the CDR3 is TGTGCCAGCAGCTTACGTAGTAACACCGGGGAGCTGTTTTTT. This codes for CASSLRSNTGELFF.

The chain combines TRBV6-2 or TRBV6-3 with TRBJ2-2; D is unresolved. CDR3 length: 13 residues. CDR1 is MNHEY and CDR2 is SVGEGT in the germline V gene. V shed 4 bases and J shed 5 bases, with 8 bases lying between them. CDR3 sequence (DNA): TGTGCCAGCAGTTCCGGGCCGACCGGGGAGCTGTTTTTT. It codes for CASSSGPTGELFF.

In this sample, this clonotype turned up a few times. V gene TRBV12-3 or TRBV12-4 combines with J gene TRBJ1-1; TRBD1 might be the D (6 bases). V was trimmed by 1 base and J by 4 bases, leaving 22 bases between them. CDR3 length: 18 amino acids. The CDR3 bases are TGTGCCAGCAGTTTAGGCTTGGGGGCAGGGGCTTTTAGCACTGAAGCTTTCTTT. Its protein product is CASSLGLGAGAFSTEAFF.

This clonotype has more than one count but fewer than ten. The gene calls are TRBV28 and TRBJ2-7, with TRBD1 matching 8 bases. Germline values: CDR1 MDHEN, CDR2 SYDVKM. This CDR3 comprises 14 residues. Losses at the gene ends were 5 bases for V and 7 bases for J; bases not matched to a gene: 10. CDR3 DNA: TGTGCCAGCAGTATGCCGGACAGGGCTTGGGAGCAGTACGTC. It encodes CASSMPDRAWEQYV.

This chain joins TRBV6-2 or TRBV6-3 and TRBJ2-7; tentatively, D is TRBD1 (6 bases). This CDR3 has 13 amino acids. V lost 6 bases, J lost 3 bases, and 12 bases lay in between. In germline, CDR1 is MNHEY, CDR2 SVGEGT. CDR3 protein: CASSPGTLYEQYF. The DNA for the CDR3 is TGTGCCAGCAGCCCAGGGACACTCTACGAGCAGTACTTC.

This clonotype was picked up a small number of times. The genes are TRBV7-7 and TRBJ2-7; 10 bases align to TRBD1. The CDR3 loop spans 15 amino acids. J gave up 2 bases and V 1 base, and 2 bases lay outside the gene matches. CDR1 is SSHAT and CDR2 is FNYEAQ in the germline V gene (reference sequence). The CDR3 reads CASSLGQGAAYEQYF. The CDR3 nucleotides read TGTGCCAGCAGCTTAGGACAGGGGGCTGCCTACGAGCAGTACTTC.

The V gene is TRBV7-2, the J gene TRBJ2-3; 7 bases agree with TRBD2. There are 16 residues in the CDR3. From germline, CDR1 is SGHTA and CDR2 FQGNSA. After removal of 5 bases from V and 8 bases from J, the junction contained 16 bases not matched to a gene. The CDR3 nucleotides read TGTGCCAGCAGCCAGGGTTTCATAACTCCGGGGGGTACGCAGTATTTT. Protein sequence: CASSQGFITPGGTQYF.

The V gene is TRBV4-2, the J gene TRBJ2-2, with no clear D. V was shortened by 0 bases and J by 1 base, with 15 bases between the two germline ends. In germline, CDR1 is LGHNA, CDR2 YNFKEQ. The CDR3 sequence is 18 residues long. The CDR3 is CASSQDLFLRQNTGELFF. The CDR3 region has the DNA TGTGCCAGCAGCCAAGACCTCTTCCTGCGACAGAACACCGGGGAGCTGTTTTTT.